Listed here are 27 T cell receptor beta chains from one sample, sequenced in a study of PD-1 blockade in mismatch repair-deficient tumors. Data came from immunoSEQ multiplex PCR; TCRdb stores just in-frame clones and leaves some out. The sample has some 85,000 clones; roughly 80% are singletons. The input for sequencing was peripheral blood, taken 44 weeks after starting pembrolizumab. These receptors originate from an adult with mismatch repair-deficient cancer.

The chain combines TRBV2 with TRBJ1-4; D is undetermined. CDR1 is SNHLY and CDR2 is FYNNEI in the germline V gene. CDR3 length: 15 amino acids. The V end was cut by 4 bases, the J end by 0 bases, with 9 bases between. The CDR3 sequence is CASSGRQSTNEKLFF. For the CDR3, the DNA is TGTGCCAGCAGTGGGAGGCAGTCAACTAATGAAAAACTGTTTTTT. The whole variable domain, filled in from reference TRBV2 and TRBJ1-4, reads EPEVTQTPSHQVTQMGQEVILRCVPISNHLYFYWYRQILGQKVEFLVSFYNNEISEKSEIFDDQFSVERPDGSNFTLKIRSTKLEDSAMYFCASSGRQSTNEKLFFGSGTQLSVL.

The chain has TRBV5-4 and TRBJ1-2; 9 nucleotides match TRBD1. CDR1 is SGHNT, CDR2 YYREEE, per germline (reference sequence). CDR3 length equals 14 residues. J was trimmed by 3 bases and V by 4 bases; bases with no gene match: 4. In DNA form, the CDR3 reads TGTGCCAGCAGCCCTAGGACAGGGGACTATGGCTACACCTTC. This sequence encodes CASSPRTGDYGYTF.

The chain combines TRBV28 with TRBJ1-4; D may be TRBD1 (6 bases). CDR1 is MDHEN, CDR2 SYDVKM, per germline. V lost 6 bases and J lost 3, with 14 bases in between. This CDR3 comprises 15 residues. The CDR3 nucleotides read TGTGCCAGCAGAGAACAGGGAACCCCTAATGAAAAACTGTTTTTT. The encoded protein is CASREQGTPNEKLFF.

The V gene is TRBV27, the J gene TRBJ1-1; TRBD1 matches at 7 bases. Trimming took 5 bases from V and 0 from J; bases not matched to a gene: 6. This CDR3 has 15 amino acids. Germline loops: CDR1 MNHEY, CDR2 SMNVEV (reference sequence). The CDR3 DNA sequence: TGTGCCAGCAGTCCGTACAGGGGAATGAACACTGAAGCTTTCTTT. Its protein is CASSPYRGMNTEAFF.

The J gene is TRBJ1-5, the V gene TRBV27, with D perhaps matching TRBD1 (5 bases). Between the trimmed V and J ends, which lost 3 bases and 7 bases, there was a span of 10 bases. The CDR3 contains 13 residues. The V gene's germline CDR1 is MNHEY and CDR2 SMNVEV (reference sequence). This CDR3 is CASSFDRLQPQHF. The DNA of the CDR3 is TGTGCCAGCAGTTTCGACAGACTACAGCCCCAGCATTTT.

The gene calls are TRBV5-1 and TRBJ2-6; 13 bases agree with TRBD2. V lost 4 bases and J lost 1; bases outside the gene matches: 5. In germline, CDR1 is SGHRS, CDR2 YFSETQ. The CDR3 covers 18 residues. CDR3 nucleotide sequence: TGCGCCAGCAGCAAAGGACTAGCGGGAGAATCTGGGGCCAACGTCCTGACTTTC. Protein product: CASSKGLAGESGANVLTF.

This clone was seen just once. The chain employs TRBV5-4 and TRBJ2-1; the match to TRBD2 covers 14 bases. The CDR3 is 14 amino acids. V lost 5 bases, J lost 15 bases, and 10 bases stayed unmatched. From germline, CDR1 is SGHNT and CDR2 YYREEE (reference sequence). The CDR3: CASSSGTSGGGGFF. The CDR3 region has the DNA TGTGCCAGCAGTTCCGGGACTAGCGGGGGCGGGGGGTTCTTC.

The CDR3 here is CASSISSGSHNEQFF. The CDR3 DNA sequence: TGTGCCAGTAGTATATCGAGCGGGAGTCACAATGAGCAGTTCTTC. The chain combines TRBV19 with TRBJ2-1; 8 bases map to TRBD2. The CDR3 consists of 15 residues. CDR1 is LNHDA, CDR2 SQIVND, per germline (reference sequence). After removal of 2 bases from V and 5 bases from J, the junction contained 5 bases not matched to a gene.

V usage is TRBV5-1 and J usage is TRBJ2-5, with 11 bases fitting TRBD2. The CDR3 runs 16 residues. The germline gives CDR1 SGHRS, CDR2 YFSETQ. The junction had 2 bases not matched to a gene; V was cut back by 0 bases and J by 1 base. The CDR3 is CASSLGLAGSQETQYF. In DNA form, the CDR3 reads TGCGCCAGCAGCTTGGGACTAGCGGGGTCCCAAGAGACCCAGTACTTC.

This clone was seen once. The V gene is TRBV6-5, the J gene TRBJ2-7, with 11 bases lining up with TRBD2. This CDR3 spans 13 amino acids. The V and J ends lost 6 bases and 3 bases, in that order; junction bases with no gene match: 1. The V gene's germline CDR1 is MNHEY and CDR2 SVGAGI. In DNA form, the CDR3 reads TGTGCCAGCAGGGGGACTAGCGGCTACGAGCAGTACTTC. Translating gives CASRGTSGYEQYF.

This chain links TRBV6-1 with TRBJ2-1; possibly TRBD2 for D (5 bases). Per the germline V gene, CDR1 is MNHNS and CDR2 is SASEGT. Trimming removed 10 bases from V and 3 bases from J, with 13 bases in between. The CDR3 extends over 13 amino acids. The CDR3 sequence: CATLADDYNEQFF. The CDR3 nucleotides read TGTGCCACCCTAGCCGACGACTACAATGAGCAGTTCTTC.

V gene TRBV6-1 combines with J gene TRBJ1-2; unclear D gene. Germline V gives CDR1 MNHNS, CDR2 SASEGT. V lost 0 bases, J lost 5 bases, and 13 bases lay in between. CDR3 length: 15 residues. CDR3 coding DNA: TGTGCCAGCAGTGAAGCCCCAAGCAGTGGATATGGCTACACCTTC. Translation: CASSEAPSSGYGYTF.

This clone was counted a single time. The chain employs TRBV7-9 and TRBJ2-7; TRBD1 matches at 8 bases. CDR1 is SEHNR, CDR2 FQNEAQ, per germline (reference sequence). V dropped 3 bases and J dropped 2; count of bases not matched to a gene: 12. The CDR3 has 17 residues. Written as DNA, the CDR3 is TGTGCCAGCAGCTTCGGGACAGGTCCTCGTGGAGCCTACGAGCAGTACTTC. Translating it yields CASSFGTGPRGAYEQYF.

The genes are TRBV4-1 and TRBJ2-2; possibly TRBD2 for D (5 bases). The germline gives CDR1 MGHRA, CDR2 YSYEKL. The CDR3 runs to 16 residues. V was pared by 1 base and J by 4 bases, with 13 bases between. CDR3 amino acids: CASSQGWERFTGELFF. CDR3 DNA sequence: TGCGCCAGCAGCCAAGGCTGGGAGAGGTTCACCGGGGAGCTGTTTTTT.

V usage is TRBV10-2 and J usage is TRBJ2-1, with D uncertain. Germline CDR1 WSHSY, CDR2 SAAADI. This CDR3 has 13 amino acids. Trimming cost V 3 bases and J 4 bases, with 7 bases left between them. In DNA form, the CDR3 reads TGCGCCAGCAGTGAAGGGAATTACAATGAGCAGTTCTTC. Protein: CASSEGNYNEQFF.

This chain connects TRBV2 to TRBJ2-5, with D hard to call. Germline loops: CDR1 SNHLY, CDR2 FYNNEI. The CDR3 runs 15 residues. V gave up 7 bases and J gave up 2 bases, with 17 bases separating them. CDR3 in amino acids: CASTRSAGTQETQYF. The CDR3 nucleotides read TGTGCCAGCACCCGGAGCGCAGGAACTCAAGAGACCCAGTACTTC. The full variable domain, in which reference TRBV2 and TRBJ2-5 provide the parts outside the CDR3, is EPEVTQTPSHQVTQMGQEVILRCVPISNHLYFYWYRQILGQKVEFLVSFYNNEISEKSEIFDDQFSVERPDGSNFTLKIRSTKLEDSAMYFCASTRSAGTQETQYFGPGTRLLVL.

The chain employs TRBV5-1 and TRBJ2-1; the D is unclear. From germline, CDR1 is SGHRS and CDR2 YFSETQ. The V end lost 0 bases, the J end lost 0 bases, and 7 bases lay between the germline ends. This CDR3 region has 15 residues. The CDR3 spells CASSLDGGSYNEQFF. CDR3 in DNA: TGCGCCAGCAGCTTGGACGGTGGCTCCTACAATGAGCAGTTCTTC.

This sequence joins TRBV6-6 and TRBJ2-7; D gene ambiguous. CDR1 is MNHNY and CDR2 is SVGAGI in the germline V gene (reference sequence). V was shortened by 5 bases and J by 6 bases, with 11 bases between the two germline ends. The CDR3 runs 12 residues. CDR3: CASSAPQGEQYF. In DNA, the CDR3 is TGTGCCAGCAGTGCACCCCAAGGCGAGCAGTACTTC.

The chain carries TRBV5-6 and TRBJ2-3, with TRBD1 matching 9 bases. CDR1 is SGHDT and CDR2 is YYEEEE in the germline V gene. There are 15 residues in the CDR3. V was pared by 4 bases and J by 1 base, with 4 bases of the junction left unmatched. CDR3 sequence reads: CASSQGTGRTDTQYF. The CDR3 nucleotides read TGTGCCAGCAGCCAGGGGACAGGGCGCACAGATACGCAGTATTTT.

This sequence joins TRBV2 and TRBJ2-1; possible D gene TRBD2, 5 bases. V shed 0 bases and J shed 5 bases, with 11 bases lying between them. The CDR3 length is 15 residues. Germline V CDR1 and CDR2: SNHLY, FYNNEI. CDR3 amino acids: CASSEAAGGHNEQFF. CDR3 in DNA: TGTGCCAGCAGTGAAGCGGCAGGAGGTCACAATGAGCAGTTCTTC.

This clone was found once. The chain employs TRBV5-4 and TRBJ2-5; D is uncertain. The CDR3 has 14 amino acids. V lost 4 bases, J lost 4 bases, and 14 bases lay in between. CDR1 and CDR2 (germline): SGHNT, YYREEE (reference sequence). The CDR3 spells CASSQQGAVETQYF. CDR3 coding DNA: TGTGCCAGCAGCCAGCAAGGTGCGGTAGAGACCCAGTACTTC.

The J gene is TRBJ2-5, the V gene TRBV7-6; the match to TRBD2 covers 7 bases. Germline assignment: CDR1 SGHVS and CDR2 FNYEAQ. V trimming: 5 bases; J trimming: 5 bases; junction bases outside the gene matches: 11. The CDR3 runs 15 residues. In DNA, the CDR3 is TGTGCCAGCAGCACCTCGGCGGGGGTGGGGGAGACCCAGTACTTC. It encodes CASSTSAGVGETQYF. The full variable domain, rest sourced from reference TRBV7-6 and TRBJ2-5, is GAGVSQSPRYKVTKRGQDVALRCDPISGHVSLYWYRQALGQGPEFLTYFNYEAQQDKSGLPNDRFSAERPEGSISTLTIQRTEQRDSAMYRCASSTSAGVGETQYFGPGTRLLVL.

J is TRBJ2-2 and V is TRBV25-1; TRBD2 might be the D (5 bases). The CDR3 contains 16 residues. Germline-derived CDR1 and CDR2 are MGHDK and SYGVNS. V shed 3 bases and J shed 1 base, with 12 bases lying between them. The CDR3 loop is CASSDAMAGNTGELFF. The CDR3 nucleotides read TGTGCCAGCAGTGATGCTATGGCGGGGAACACCGGGGAGCTGTTTTTT.

The V call is TRBV4-2, the J call TRBJ2-5, with D unclear. The V gene's germline CDR1 is LGHNA and CDR2 YNFKEQ. The CDR3 extends over 15 amino acids. V dropped 1 base and J dropped 1 base, with 10 bases sitting between them. The CDR3 DNA sequence: TGTGCCAGCAGCCAAGGGGCAACGATCCAAGAGACCCAGTACTTC. Translation: CASSQGATIQETQYF.

The V call is TRBV5-1, the J call TRBJ2-1, with a tentative D call TRBD1 (5 bases). The CDR3 is 14 amino acids. CDR1 and CDR2 (germline): SGHRS, YFSETQ. Trimming removed 2 bases from V and 8 bases from J, with 14 bases in between. The DNA for the CDR3 is TGCGCCAGCAGCTTAGAAGGGGAAAGCGATGAGCAGTTCTTC. Its protein is CASSLEGESDEQFF.

This clone appeared a single time. The V call is TRBV11-2, the J call TRBJ2-7, with D perhaps TRBD2 (6 bases). The germline CDR1 and CDR2 sequences are SGHAT and FQNNGV. The germline V and J ends were trimmed by 5 bases and 2 bases, with 19 bases remaining between them. This CDR3 region has 16 residues. CDR3 nucleotides: TGTGCCAGCAGCCCCCTAGGCGGGACCCTTACCTACGAGCAGTACTTC. Encoded protein: CASSPLGGTLTYEQYF.

This chain connects TRBV19 to TRBJ2-7; 12 nucleotides line up with TRBD2. Trimming removed 4 bases from V and 3 bases from J; junction bases left unmatched: 1. CDR3 length equals 14 residues. CDR1 and CDR2 (germline): LNHDA, SQIVND (reference sequence). CDR3 nucleotides: TGTGCCAGTAGTAAGACTAGCGGGGGCTACGAGCAGTACTTC. It is translated as CASSKTSGGYEQYF.